This TCR beta chain emerged from a study of a mutant IDH1 vaccine in newly diagnosed glioma. For the study at large: Radiotherapy, temozolomide, or both had been given previously, and both were given to most. General study findings and limits: With respect to changes in top peripheral T cell clonotypes, pseudoprogression seemed unrelated.

Regarding time point: baseline, week 1 (first vaccination visit). Treatment in this sample: pre-vaccination baseline after standard-of-care therapy. Germline V gene sequence: CDR1 PRHDT, CDR2 FYEKMQ (reference sequence). Trimming left V 5 bases short and J 6 bases short, with 16 bases between. This CDR3 is 14 amino acids long. This clone was found once. No antigen is known for it. Clones were sequenced by immunoSEQ multiplex PCR, and TCRdb holds only the in-frame ones, with some missing. The sample records about 68,000 clones, 79% being singletons. The chain carries TRBV13 and TRBJ1-2, with D perhaps matching TRBD1 (6 bases). This clonotype was sampled from a man in his fifties with glioma. The sequences come from PBMCs, collected from a glioma patient treated with radiotherapy, temozolomide or both. DNA for the CDR3: TGTGCCAGCAGCCCCTCAGGGGTGGGGGATGGCTACACCTTC. Translated: CASSPSGVGDGYTF.